This T cell receptor (beta chain) was sequenced in a study of T cell responses to AZD1222 COVID-19 vaccine. Germline CDR1 SEHNR, CDR2 FQNEAQ (reference sequence). The CDR3 sequence is 13 residues long. Trimming took off 5 bases at V and 8 bases at J, with 15 bases between the two ends. This clone has only one observation. Profiled with immunoSEQ multiplex PCR; TCRdb holds only in-frame clones, not every one. The sample lists approximately 130,000 clones; approximately 86% were seen once. This receptor was obtained from an adult who received the AZD1222 COVID-19 vaccine. The sequencing used peripheral blood, collected 28 days after the second AZD1222 dose. The chain has TRBV7-9 and TRBJ1-1; D gene unclear. The CDR3 reads CASSKDPAAEAFF. The CDR3 DNA reads TGTGCCAGCAGCAAAGACCCGGCGGCGGAAGCTTTCTTT.